The 15 T cell receptor beta chains given below trace back to one sample, sequenced in a study of CD8+ T cells in alopecia areata. Five patients' sorted CD4+ cells yielded CD25+CD127- cells. RNA extraction and reverse transcription yielded cDNA as sequencing template. Profiling relied on immunoSEQ multiplex PCR, and the TCRdb table lists in-frame clones only, not all of them. The repertoire holds tens of thousands of clones, with less than 70% as singletons. Specimen: CD4+ Tregs sorted from blood. These receptors originate from a human donor with alopecia areata.

The rearrangement links TRBV5-1 to TRBJ1-6; tentative D call: TRBD1 (6 bases). Germline assignment: CDR1 SGHRS and CDR2 YFSETQ. V lost 7 bases and J lost 7, with 15 bases in between. The CDR3 has 14 amino acids. The CDR3 protein is CASGQDSRNSPLHF. The DNA for the CDR3 is TGCGCCAGCGGGCAGGACAGTAGAAATTCACCCCTCCACTTT. Supplemented by reference TRBV5-1 and TRBJ1-6, the full variable domain reads KAGVTQTPRYLIKTRGQQVTLSCSPISGHRSVSWYQQTPGQGLQFLFEYFSETQRNKGNFPGRFSGRQFSNSRSEMNVSTLELGDSALYLCASGQDSRNSPLHFGNGTRLTVT.

V usage is TRBV28 and J usage is TRBJ1-5, with no clear D. V was pared by 8 bases and J by 7 bases, with 12 bases between. The CDR3 is made up of 12 amino acids. Germline CDR1 MDHEN, CDR2 SYDVKM. The CDR3 sequence is CASANGWQPQHF. Written as DNA, the CDR3 is TGTGCCAGCGCGAACGGGTGGCAGCCCCAGCATTTT.

This chain links TRBV6-5 with TRBJ2-5; a weak D match, TRBD1 (5 bases). The CDR3 has 14 residues. The germline V and J ends were trimmed by 6 bases and 0 bases, with 11 bases remaining between them. In germline, CDR1 is MNHEY, CDR2 SVGAGI. CDR3 bases: TGTGCCAGCAGCCAGGGAACATACCAAGAGACCCAGTACTTC. It is translated as CASSQGTYQETQYF.

This clone was observed a single time. The chain joins TRBV5-1 to TRBJ2-5, with 10 positions matching TRBD1. V lost 4 bases to trimming and J lost 4 bases; unmatched junction nucleotides: 4. CDR1 is SGHRS and CDR2 is YFSETQ in the germline V gene. CDR3 length: 14 amino acids. For the CDR3, the DNA is TGCGCCAGCAGCCGACAGGGGGCTTCAGAGACCCAGTACTTC. Amino acid sequence: CASSRQGASETQYF.

This chain's CDR3 is CASSYSWTGLTYEQYF. DNA for the CDR3: TGTGCCAGCAGTTACTCCTGGACAGGATTGACCTACGAGCAGTACTTC. This chain links TRBV6-5 with TRBJ2-7; 7 nucleotides match TRBD1. CDR3 size: 16 residues. J was trimmed by 2 bases and V by 0 bases; bases with no gene match: 7. Germline V gene data show CDR1 as MNHEY and CDR2 as SVGAGI.

The rearrangement joins TRBV27 to TRBJ2-1; the match to TRBD2 covers 11 bases. This CDR3 is 17 amino acids long. Germline V gives CDR1 MNHEY, CDR2 SMNVEV (reference sequence). The V gene end was trimmed by 4 bases and the J gene end by 0 bases; junction bases not matched to a gene: 5. In DNA, the CDR3 is TGTGCCAGCAGTTCCCTAGCGGGGGGAGCCTCCTACAATGAGCAGTTCTTC. This gives the protein CASSSLAGGASYNEQFF.

This clone was observed a handful of times. This chain uses TRBV10-3 with TRBJ1-2; D not certain. In germline, CDR1 is ENHRY, CDR2 SYGVKD. Trimming took off 3 bases at V and 5 bases at J, with 7 bases between the two ends. This CDR3 has 12 residues. DNA of the CDR3: TGTGCCATCAGTGACTTCACTTATGGCTACACCTTC. Translation gives CAISDFTYGYTF.

This clone was seen only a few times. The chain links TRBV7-8 to TRBJ2-3; D call uncertain. This CDR3 comprises 14 residues. V was shortened by 6 bases and J by 1 base, with 11 bases between the two germline ends. CDR1 and CDR2 (germline): SGHVS, FQNEAQ. The CDR3 region is CASSSLSGTDTQYF. CDR3 DNA: TGTGCCAGCAGTTCGCTATCAGGCACAGATACGCAGTATTTT.

A few counts support this clone. J is TRBJ2-4 and V is TRBV6-5; D remains unclear. The CDR3 loop spans 15 amino acids. Germline assignment: CDR1 MNHEY and CDR2 SVGAGI. Trimming pared 0 bases from V and 0 bases from J, leaving 6 bases between. The CDR3 sequence: CASSYSEQAKNIQYF. DNA of the CDR3: TGTGCCAGCAGTTACTCCGAGCAAGCCAAAAACATTCAGTACTTC.

V usage is TRBV5-1 and J usage is TRBJ1-1; D gene unclear. V lost 1 base to trimming and J lost 10 bases, with 8 bases between them. Looked up from germline, CDR1 is SGHRS and CDR2 is YFSETQ. The CDR3 sequence is 11 residues long. The CDR3 bases are TGCGCCAGCAGCTTGCCCGTGGGAGCTTTCTTT. This sequence encodes CASSLPVGAFF.

The V gene is TRBV20-1, the J gene TRBJ2-3; D not certain. This CDR3 region has 10 residues. The V gene lost 1 base and the J gene lost 6 bases, with 2 bases spanning the gap. Germline CDR1 reads DFQATT; CDR2 reads SNEGSKA (reference sequence). The CDR3 sequence is CSARADTQYF. The CDR3 bases are TGCAGTGCTAGAGCGGATACGCAGTATTTT.

The chain links TRBV21-1 to TRBJ2-4; TRBD2 is the table's D call and was not checked against the DNA. TRBV21-1 is listed as a pseudogene. This CDR3 is built from 15 residues. In DNA, the CDR3 is TGTGCCAGCAGGGAGAAGGGGACTTCCAAAAACATTCAGTACTTC. The encoded protein is CASREKGTSKNIQYF.

The V and J genes are TRBV19 and TRBJ2-2; D uncertain. With 5 bases removed from V and 3 bases from J, the gap between germline ends came to 7 bases. CDR1 is LNHDA and CDR2 is SQIVND in the germline V gene (reference sequence). The CDR3 runs to 13 residues. CDR3 DNA: TGTGCCAGTAGTCAAGGGTACACCGGGGAGCTGTTTTTT. Its translation: CASSQGYTGELFF.

The table lists this clone with a few counts. The J gene is TRBJ2-3, the V gene TRBV30; 7 bases align to TRBD2. This CDR3 comprises 13 residues. CDR1 is GTSNPN, CDR2 SVGIG, per germline (reference sequence). The V and J ends lost 0 bases and 4 bases, in that order; junction bases with no gene match: 1. Here the CDR3 DNA reads TGTGCCTGGAGTGTTGGGGGGGCAGATACGCAGTATTTT. This gives the protein CAWSVGGADTQYF.

This chain uses TRBV5-4 with TRBJ2-5; 8 bases agree with TRBD2. V lost 3 bases and J lost 2; bases outside the gene matches: 3. This CDR3 is 14 amino acids long. Germline assignment: CDR1 SGHNT and CDR2 YYREEE (reference sequence). The chain's CDR3 is CASSSGLAQETQYF. For the CDR3, the DNA is TGTGCCAGCAGCTCCGGACTAGCTCAAGAGACCCAGTACTTC.